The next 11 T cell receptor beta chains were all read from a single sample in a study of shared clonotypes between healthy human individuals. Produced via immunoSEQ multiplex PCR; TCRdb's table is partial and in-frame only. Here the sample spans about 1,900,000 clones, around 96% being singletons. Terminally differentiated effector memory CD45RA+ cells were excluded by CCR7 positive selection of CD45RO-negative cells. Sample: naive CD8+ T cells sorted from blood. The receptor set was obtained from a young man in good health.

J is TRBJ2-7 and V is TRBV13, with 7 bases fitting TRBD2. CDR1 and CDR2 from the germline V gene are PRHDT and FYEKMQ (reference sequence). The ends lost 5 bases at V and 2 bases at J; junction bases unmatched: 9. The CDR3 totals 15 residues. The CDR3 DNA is TGTGCCAGCAGCGCGAGCGGGGCCGGAACCTACGAGCAGTACTTC. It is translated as CASSASGAGTYEQYF.

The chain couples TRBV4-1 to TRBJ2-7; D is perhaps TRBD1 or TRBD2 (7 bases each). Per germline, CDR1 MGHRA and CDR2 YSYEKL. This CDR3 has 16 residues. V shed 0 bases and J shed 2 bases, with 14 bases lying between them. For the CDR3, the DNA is TGCGCCAGCAGCCAAGATATGACAGGGACTACCTACGAGCAGTACTTC. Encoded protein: CASSQDMTGTTYEQYF.

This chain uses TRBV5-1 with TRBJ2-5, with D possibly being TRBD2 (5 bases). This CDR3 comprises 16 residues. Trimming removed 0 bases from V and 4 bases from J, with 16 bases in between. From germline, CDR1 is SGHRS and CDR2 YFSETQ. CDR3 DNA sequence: TGCGCCAGCAGCTTGGCCGAGGGCCCCCTTGTAGAGACCCAGTACTTC. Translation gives CASSLAEGPLVETQYF.

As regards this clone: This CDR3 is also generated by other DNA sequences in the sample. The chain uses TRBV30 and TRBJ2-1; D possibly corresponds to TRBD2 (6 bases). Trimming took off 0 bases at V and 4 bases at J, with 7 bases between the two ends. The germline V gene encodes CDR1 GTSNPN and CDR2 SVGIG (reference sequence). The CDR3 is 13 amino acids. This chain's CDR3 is CAWSVGGYNEQFF. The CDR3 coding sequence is TGTGCCTGGAGTGTTGGAGGGTACAATGAGCAGTTCTTC. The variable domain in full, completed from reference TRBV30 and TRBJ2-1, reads SQTIHQWPATLVQPVGSPLSLECTVEGTSNPNLYWYRQAAGRGLQLLFYSVGIGQISSEVPQNLSASRPQDRQFILSSKKLLLSDSGFYLCAWSVGGYNEQFFGPGTRLTVL.

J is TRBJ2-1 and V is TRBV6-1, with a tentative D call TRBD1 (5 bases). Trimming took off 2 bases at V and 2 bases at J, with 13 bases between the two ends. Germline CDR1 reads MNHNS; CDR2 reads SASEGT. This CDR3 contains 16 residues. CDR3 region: CASSENPQGTYNEQFF. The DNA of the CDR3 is TGTGCCAGCAGTGAAAACCCGCAGGGCACCTACAATGAGCAGTTCTTC.

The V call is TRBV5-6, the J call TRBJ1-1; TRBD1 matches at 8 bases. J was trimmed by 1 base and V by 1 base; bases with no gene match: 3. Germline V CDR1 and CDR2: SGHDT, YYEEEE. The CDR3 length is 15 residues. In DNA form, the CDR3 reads TGTGCCAGCAGCTTGCAGGGGGCGGGGAACACTGAAGCTTTCTTT. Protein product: CASSLQGAGNTEAFF.

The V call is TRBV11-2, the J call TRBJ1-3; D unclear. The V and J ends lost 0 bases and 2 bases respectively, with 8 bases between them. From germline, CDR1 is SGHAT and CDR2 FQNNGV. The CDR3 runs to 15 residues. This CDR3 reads CASSLEVRAGNTIYF. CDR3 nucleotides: TGTGCCAGCAGCTTAGAGGTCCGTGCTGGAAACACCATATATTTT.

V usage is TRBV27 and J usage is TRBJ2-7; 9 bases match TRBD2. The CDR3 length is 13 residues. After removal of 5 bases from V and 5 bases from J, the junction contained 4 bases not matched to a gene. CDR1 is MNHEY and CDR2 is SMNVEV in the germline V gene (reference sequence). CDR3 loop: CASSGLAGHEQYF. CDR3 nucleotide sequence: TGTGCCAGCAGTGGGCTAGCGGGACACGAGCAGTACTTC.

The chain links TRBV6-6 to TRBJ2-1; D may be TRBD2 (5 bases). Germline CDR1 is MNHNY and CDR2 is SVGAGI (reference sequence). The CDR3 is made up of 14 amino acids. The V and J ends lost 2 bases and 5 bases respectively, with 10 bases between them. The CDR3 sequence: CASSYATTNNEQFF. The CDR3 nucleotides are TGTGCCAGCAGTTACGCGACTACAAACAATGAGCAGTTCTTC.

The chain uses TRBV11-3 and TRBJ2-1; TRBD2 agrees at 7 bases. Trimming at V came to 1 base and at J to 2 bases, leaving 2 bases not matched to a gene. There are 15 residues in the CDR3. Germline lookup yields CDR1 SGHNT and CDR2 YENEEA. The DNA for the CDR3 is TGTGCCAGCAGCTTAGCGGGGGGTACCTACAATGAGCAGTTCTTC. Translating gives CASSLAGGTYNEQFF.

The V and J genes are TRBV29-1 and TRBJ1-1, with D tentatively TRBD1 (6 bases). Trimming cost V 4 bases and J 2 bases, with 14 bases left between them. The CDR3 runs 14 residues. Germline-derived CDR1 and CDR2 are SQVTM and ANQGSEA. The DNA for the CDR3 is TGCAGCGTTGTCGCGTTAGGGGGTAACACTGAAGCTTTCTTT. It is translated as CSVVALGGNTEAFF.